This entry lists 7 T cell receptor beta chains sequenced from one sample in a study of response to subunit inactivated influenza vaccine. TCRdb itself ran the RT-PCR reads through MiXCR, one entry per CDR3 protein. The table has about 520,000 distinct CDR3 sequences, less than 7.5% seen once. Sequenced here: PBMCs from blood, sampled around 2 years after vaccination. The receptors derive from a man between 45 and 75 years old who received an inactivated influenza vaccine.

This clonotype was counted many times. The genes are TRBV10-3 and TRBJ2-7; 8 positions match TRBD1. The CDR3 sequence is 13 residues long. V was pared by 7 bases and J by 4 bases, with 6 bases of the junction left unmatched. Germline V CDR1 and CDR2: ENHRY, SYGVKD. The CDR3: CAINQGQVYEQYF. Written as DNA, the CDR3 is TGTGCCATCAATCAGGGACAGGTTTACGAGCAGTACTTC.

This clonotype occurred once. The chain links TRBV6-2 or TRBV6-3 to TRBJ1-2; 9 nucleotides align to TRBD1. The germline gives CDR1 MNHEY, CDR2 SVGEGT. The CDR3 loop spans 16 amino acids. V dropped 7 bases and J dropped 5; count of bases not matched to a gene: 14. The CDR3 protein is CASTLISSGTGYGYTF. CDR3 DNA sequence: TGTGCCAGCACACTGATATCCTCCGGGACAGGGTATGGCTACACCTTC.

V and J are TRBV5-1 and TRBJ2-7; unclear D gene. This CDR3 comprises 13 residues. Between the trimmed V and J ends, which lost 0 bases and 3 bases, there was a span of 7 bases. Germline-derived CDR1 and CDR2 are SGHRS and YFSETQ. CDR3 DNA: TGCGCCAGCAGCTTGGAACCGATCTACGAGCAGTACTTC. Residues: CASSLEPIYEQYF.

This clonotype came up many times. DNA of the CDR3: TGTGCCAGCAGTTTGAGAGGGATCGGGTATCAGCCCCAGCATTTT. It is translated as CASSLRGIGYQPQHF. This chain connects TRBV12-3 or TRBV12-4 to TRBJ1-5; no firm D call. The CDR3 totals 15 residues. V was trimmed by 3 bases and J by 5 bases, leaving 14 bases between them.

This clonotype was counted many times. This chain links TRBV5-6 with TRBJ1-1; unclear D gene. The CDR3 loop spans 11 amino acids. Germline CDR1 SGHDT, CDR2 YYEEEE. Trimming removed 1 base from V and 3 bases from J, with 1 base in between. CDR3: CASSLYTEAFF. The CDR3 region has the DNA TGTGCCAGCAGCTTGTACACTGAAGCTTTCTTT.

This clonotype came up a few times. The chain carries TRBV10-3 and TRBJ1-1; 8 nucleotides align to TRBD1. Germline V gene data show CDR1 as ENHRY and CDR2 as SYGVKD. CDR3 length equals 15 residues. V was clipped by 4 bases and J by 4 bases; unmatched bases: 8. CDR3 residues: CAISALTGVVTEAFF. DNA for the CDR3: TGTGCCATCAGTGCCTTGACAGGGGTAGTCACTGAAGCTTTCTTT.

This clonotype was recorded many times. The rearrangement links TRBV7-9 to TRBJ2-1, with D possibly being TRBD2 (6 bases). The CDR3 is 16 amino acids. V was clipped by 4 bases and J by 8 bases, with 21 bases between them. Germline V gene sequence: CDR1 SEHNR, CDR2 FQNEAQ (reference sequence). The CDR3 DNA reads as TGTGCCAGCAGCTCCAGGGACTCTGCTCAGGGCTATGAGCAGTTCTTC. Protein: CASSSRDSAQGYEQFF. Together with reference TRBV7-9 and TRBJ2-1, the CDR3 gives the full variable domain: DTGVSQNPRHKITKRGQNVTFRCDPISEHNRLYWYRQTLGQGPEFLTYFQNEAQLEKSRLLSDRFSAERPKGSFSTLEIQRTEQGDSAMYLCASSSRDSAQGYEQFFGPGTRLTVL.